What follows are 4 T cell receptor beta chains derived from one specimen sequenced in a study of stem cell transplantation in POMP-related autoinflammatory disease. TCRdb's copy holds only in-frame clones and misses some; the assay was immunoSEQ multiplex PCR. The repertoire has some 9,400 clones, 79% of them found once; the top ten carry roughly 4.6%. Sequenced material: CD4+ T cells from PBMCs, taken after stem cell transplantation. Receptors originate from a human patient with POMP-related autoinflammation and immune dysregulation (PRAID). Some T cells may trace back to the graft donor.

The chain links TRBV19 to TRBJ1-5; D is undetermined. The V end was cut by 7 bases, the J end by 15 bases, with 22 bases between. CDR1 and CDR2 from the germline V gene are LNHDA and SQIVND (reference sequence). This CDR3 contains 13 residues. In DNA form, the CDR3 reads TGTGCCAGTAAAACCCCAGTCCGTGGGCATTTGCATTTT. Translation: CASKTPVRGHLHF.

This clone was picked up a small number of times. This chain connects TRBV30 to TRBJ2-6; D is unclear. V lost 1 base to trimming and J lost 0 bases, with 4 bases between them. Germline CDR1 and CDR2: GTSNPN and SVGIG (reference sequence). The CDR3 sequence is 14 residues long. DNA of the CDR3: TGTGCCTGGAGTGGAATCTCTGGGGCCAACGTCCTGACTTTC. Translation gives CAWSGISGANVLTF.

The V gene is TRBV6-2 or TRBV6-3, the J gene TRBJ2-7; D remains unclear. This CDR3 has 12 amino acids. V lost 6 bases and J 1 base, leaving 7 bases between the germline ends. Germline values: CDR1 MNHEY, CDR2 SVGEGT. CDR3 coding DNA: TGTGCCAGCAGCCCCGCGTCCTACGAGCAGTACTTC. Its protein is CASSPASYEQYF.

Only one count was recorded for this clone. The chain combines TRBV24-1 with TRBJ1-5, with 11 bases matching TRBD1. V trimming: 2 bases; J trimming: 2 bases; junction bases outside the gene matches: 10. The CDR3 loop spans 19 amino acids. Germline CDR1 and CDR2: KGHDR and SFDVKD. This CDR3 is CATSDSLGQGAGRNQPQHF. CDR3 nucleotides: TGTGCCACCAGTGATTCCTTAGGACAGGGGGCAGGGCGCAATCAGCCCCAGCATTTT.